The sequence of this T cell receptor (beta chain) was determined in a study of blood T cell repertoires in COVID-19. Across the study: Sources were T cells, B-cell-depleted T cells, or PBMCs; the material itself was cDNA or gDNA.

Authors' data handling: Estimation of nucleated cell counts was performed using reference gene primer amplification. TCRdb's table, derived via immunoSEQ multiplex PCR, lists solely in-frame clones and lacks some. V, J and clone size derive from that table, while D and trimming were established from the DNA sequence. In the table there are under 250,000 clones, approximately 89% of which are singletons. The sequenced sample consisted of peripheral blood. The clonotype originates from a woman aged 60 to 75 who had recovered from COVID-19.

The CDR3 spells CASRMAGDTYEQYF. CDR3 nucleotide sequence: TGTGCCAGTAGGATGGCAGGGGATACCTACGAGCAGTACTTC. The gene calls are TRBV19 and TRBJ2-7, with D tentatively TRBD1 (6 bases). This CDR3 spans 14 amino acids. Germline CDR1 LNHDA, CDR2 SQIVND (reference sequence). V shed 6 bases and J shed 2 bases, with 14 bases lying between them. Complete variable domain (other parts from reference TRBV19 and TRBJ2-7): DGGITQSPKYLFRKEGQNVTLSCEQNLNHDAMYWYRQDPGQGLRLIYYSQIVNDFQKGDIAEGYSVSREKKESFPLTVTSAQKNPTAFYLCASRMAGDTYEQYFGPGTRLTVT.